A selection of T cell receptor beta chains follows, all from one sample in a study of blood T cell repertoires in COVID-19. TCRdb's copy holds only in-frame clones and misses some; the assay was immunoSEQ multiplex PCR. Of 100,000 to 120,000 clones listed, approximately 85% are singletons. The source material was peripheral blood. These receptors were collected from a woman in her sixties with COVID-19, enrolled during active disease. The CDR3 runs from the conserved cysteine through the conserved F or W. A D gene is named only where the DNA matches it firmly. Expanded clones get a size class; other rows say once, few or many, or leave the size out.

NA	TRBV10-3	TRBD2	TRBJ2-5	CAISDSGVAGGRETQYF	TGTGCCATCAGTGACTCGGGGGTAGCGGGGGGCAGAGAGACCCAGTACTTC
NA	TRBV7-9	NA	TRBJ2-1	CASSDLAAGEQFF	TGTGCCAGCAGCGACCTTGCGGCTGGTGAGCAGTTCTTC
NA	TRBV18	TRBD1	TRBJ1-1	CASSPRQGDTEAFF	TGTGCCAGCTCACCAAGACAGGGGGACACTGAAGCTTTCTTT
NA	TRBV3-1/TRBV3-2	NA	TRBJ2-5	CASSQESRQGRQTQYF	TGTGCCAGCAGCCAAGAGAGCCGGCAGGGGCGACAGACCCAGTACTTC
NA	TRBV27	TRBD2	TRBJ2-2	CASSLSSGGADTGELFF	TGTGCCAGCAGTTTGTCTAGCGGGGGGGCGGACACCGGGGAGCTGTTTTTT
NA	TRBV7-2	TRBD2	TRBJ2-3	CAGRTSGGADTQYF	TGTGCCGGGCGGACTAGCGGGGGGGCAGATACGCAGTATTTT
few	TRBV11-2	TRBD2	TRBJ2-2	CASSLGRGGDTGELFF	TGTGCCAGCAGCTTAGGCCGGGGGGGTGACACCGGGGAGCTGTTTTTT
NA	TRBV9	NA	TRBJ1-1	CASSVDRNTEAFF	TGTGCCAGCAGCGTCGACAGGAACACTGAAGCTTTCTTT
NA	TRBV5-4	TRBD1	TRBJ1-2	CASSLSPGQGYGYTF	TGTGCCAGCAGCTTGTCCCCGGGACAGGGCTATGGCTACACCTTC
NA	TRBV4-1	TRBD1	TRBJ2-7	CASSQVLGPQGALDEQYF	TGCGCCAGCAGCCAAGTTTTAGGTCCTCAGGGGGCTTTGGACGAGCAGTACTTC
NA	TRBV19	NA	TRBJ1-4	CASSSGHSTNEKLFF	TGTGCCAGTAGTTCCGGACATTCAACTAATGAAAAACTGTTTTTT
NA	TRBV25-1	NA	TRBJ1-2	CASSEFEGGYTF	TGTGCCAGCAGTGAATTCGAGGGTGGCTACACCTTC
NA	TRBV2	TRBD2	TRBJ2-3	CASDARGGLDTQYF	TGTGCCAGCGACGCGCGGGGGGGCCTCGATACGCAGTATTTT
NA	TRBV5-1	TRBD1	TRBJ1-4	CASSLVPGQGEKLFF	TGCGCCAGCAGCTTGGTTCCAGGACAGGGTGAAAAACTGTTTTTT
NA	TRBV7-8	TRBD2	TRBJ2-5	CASSFYGWTSGRAQETQYF	TGTGCCAGCAGCTTCTATGGCTGGACTAGCGGCCGAGCACAAGAGACCCAGTACTTC
NA	TRBV12-3/TRBV12-4	NA	TRBJ1-1	CASIRVLNTEAFF	TGTGCCAGCATCCGGGTTTTGAACACTGAAGCTTTCTTT
NA	TRBV9	NA	TRBJ2-2	CASSVRGAGNTGELFF	TGTGCCAGCAGCGTTCGGGGGGCCGGGAACACCGGGGAGCTGTTTTTT
NA	TRBV28	NA	TRBJ1-4	CASSTIENRNEKLFF	TGTGCCAGCAGTACCATCGAGAACAGGAATGAAAAACTGTTTTTT
NA	TRBV30	NA	TRBJ2-4	CAWSGGLIAKNIQYF	TGTGCCTGGAGTGGGGGCCTCATAGCCAAAAACATTCAGTACTTC
NA	TRBV28	TRBD1	TRBJ1-2	CASSPPSGGGNGYTF	TGTGCCAGCAGCCCCCCCTCAGGGGGCGGGAATGGCTACACCTTC
NA	TRBV5-1	TRBD1	TRBJ1-1	CASSFQEGANTEAFF	TGCGCCAGCAGCTTCCAAGAGGGGGCGAACACTGAAGCTTTCTTT
NA	TRBV14	NA	TRBJ2-7	CASSQEGGGAVSYEQYF	TGTGCCAGCAGCCAAGAAGGTGGGGGGGCAGTATCCTACGAGCAGTACTTC
NA	TRBV7-2	TRBD1	TRBJ1-2	CASGKQGSFVGGYGYTF	TGTGCCAGCGGCAAACAGGGGAGTTTTGTAGGAGGCTATGGCTACACCTTC
NA	TRBV4-3	TRBD1	TRBJ1-2	CASSQRGQLTYGYTF	TGCGCCAGCAGCCAGCGGGGACAGCTTACCTATGGCTACACCTTC
NA	TRBV19	NA	TRBJ1-1	CASAYTEAFF	TGTGCCTCCGCGTACACTGAAGCTTTCTTT
NA	TRBV6-5	NA	TRBJ1-6	CASRTGDSYNSPLHF	TGTGCCAGCAGAACGGGGGATTCCTATAATTCACCCCTCCACTTT
NA	TRBV5-8	TRBD1	TRBJ1-3	CASSLGQGSSGNTIYF	TGTGCCAGCAGCTTGGGACAGGGAAGCTCTGGAAACACCATATATTTT
few	TRBV5-1	TRBD2	TRBJ2-1	CASSLVAQRGAFEEQFF	TGCGCCAGCAGCTTGGTGGCCCAGCGGGGGGCCTTTGAAGAGCAGTTCTTC
NA	TRBV5-1	TRBD1	TRBJ1-2	CASSPGGQGYGYTF	TGCGCCAGCAGCCCCGGCGGACAGGGTTATGGCTACACCTTC